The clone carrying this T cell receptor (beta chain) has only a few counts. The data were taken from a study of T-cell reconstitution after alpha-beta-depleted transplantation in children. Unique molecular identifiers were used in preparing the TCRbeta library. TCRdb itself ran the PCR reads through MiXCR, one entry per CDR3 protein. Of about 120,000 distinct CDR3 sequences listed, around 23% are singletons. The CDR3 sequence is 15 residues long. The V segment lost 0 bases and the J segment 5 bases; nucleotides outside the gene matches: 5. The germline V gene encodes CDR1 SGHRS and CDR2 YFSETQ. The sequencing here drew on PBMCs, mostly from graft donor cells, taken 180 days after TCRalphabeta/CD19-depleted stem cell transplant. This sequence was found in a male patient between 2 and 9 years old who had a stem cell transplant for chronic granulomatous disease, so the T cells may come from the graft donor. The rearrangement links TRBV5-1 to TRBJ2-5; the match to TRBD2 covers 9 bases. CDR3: CASSLDSGGWETQYF. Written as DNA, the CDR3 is TGCGCCAGCAGCTTGGATAGCGGGGGCTGGGAGACCCAGTACTTC.